Below, one T cell receptor (beta chain) is given with its context. Its antigen is as yet unknown. The data belong to a study of T cell responses to AZD1222 COVID-19 vaccine. Study-wide results and caveats: Vaccine-associated CD4 TCRs ranged over spike, dominating at 160-218 and 743-854. Donors were chiefly white British, with a greater number of females, and clonal diversity was perhaps underestimated.

Assay: immunoSEQ multiplex PCR; the TCRdb copy retains only in-frame clones and omits some. Among some 130,000 clones listed, about 90% were seen once. The CDR3 runs to 16 residues. Germline CDR1 is MDHEN and CDR2 is SYDVKM. Germline trimming cut 6 bases from V and 0 bases from J; bases unmatched to any gene: 10. This TCR was sampled from an adult in good health. The rearrangement joins TRBV28 to TRBJ1-1, with 7 bases fitting TRBD1. The material sequenced was peripheral blood, taken on day 0 of MenACWY control vaccination. The DNA for the CDR3 is TGTGCCAGCAGCAAATTTCACAGGGGTATGAACACTGAAGCTTTCTTT. Translation: CASSKFHRGMNTEAFF. The entire variable domain, with the rest obtained from reference TRBV28 and TRBJ1-1, is as follows: DVKVTQSSRYLVKRTGEKVFLECVQDMDHENMFWYRQDPGLGLRLIYFSYDVKMKEKGDIPEGYSVSREKKERFSLILESASTNQTSMYLCASSKFHRGMNTEAFFGQGTRLTVV.